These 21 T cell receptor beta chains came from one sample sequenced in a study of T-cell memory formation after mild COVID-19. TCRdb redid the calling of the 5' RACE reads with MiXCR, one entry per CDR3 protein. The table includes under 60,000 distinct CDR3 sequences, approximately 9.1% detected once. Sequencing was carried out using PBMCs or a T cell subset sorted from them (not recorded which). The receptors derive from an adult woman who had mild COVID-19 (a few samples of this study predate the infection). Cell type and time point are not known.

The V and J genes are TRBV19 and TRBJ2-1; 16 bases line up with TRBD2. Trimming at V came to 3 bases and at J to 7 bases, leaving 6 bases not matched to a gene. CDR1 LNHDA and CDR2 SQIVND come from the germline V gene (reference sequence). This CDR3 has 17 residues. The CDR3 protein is CASSIGTSGRAGNEQFF. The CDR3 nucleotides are TGTGCCAGTAGTATCGGGACTAGCGGGAGGGCCGGGAATGAGCAGTTCTTC.

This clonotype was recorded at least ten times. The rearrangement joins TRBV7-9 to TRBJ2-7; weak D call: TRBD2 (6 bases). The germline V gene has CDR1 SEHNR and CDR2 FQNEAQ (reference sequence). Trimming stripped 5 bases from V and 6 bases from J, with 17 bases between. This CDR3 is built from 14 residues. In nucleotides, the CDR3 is TGTGCCAGCAGCCGGGCCACGGGGGTGCGCGAGCAGTACTTC. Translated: CASSRATGVREQYF.

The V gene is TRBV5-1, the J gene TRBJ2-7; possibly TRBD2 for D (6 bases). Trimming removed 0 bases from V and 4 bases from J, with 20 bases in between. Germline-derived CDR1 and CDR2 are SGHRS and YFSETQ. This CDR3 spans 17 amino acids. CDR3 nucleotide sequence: TGCGCCAGCAGCTTGGTTTCAAGCGGAAGGAGGGATTACGAGCAGTACTTC. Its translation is CASSLVSSGRRDYEQYF.

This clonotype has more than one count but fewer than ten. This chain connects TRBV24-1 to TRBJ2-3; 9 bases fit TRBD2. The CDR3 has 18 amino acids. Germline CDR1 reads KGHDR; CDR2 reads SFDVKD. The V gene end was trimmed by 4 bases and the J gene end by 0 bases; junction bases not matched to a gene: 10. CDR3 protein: CATSDRRLADSSTDTQYF. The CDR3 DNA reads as TGTGCCACCAGTGACCGTAGACTAGCGGACTCTAGCACAGATACGCAGTATTTT.

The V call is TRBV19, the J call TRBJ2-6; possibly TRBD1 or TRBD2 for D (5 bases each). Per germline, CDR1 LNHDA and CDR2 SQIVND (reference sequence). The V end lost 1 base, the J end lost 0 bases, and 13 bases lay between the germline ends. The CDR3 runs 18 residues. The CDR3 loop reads CASSIAPGRRSGANVLTF. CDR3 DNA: TGTGCCAGTAGTATAGCCCCGGGACGCCGCTCTGGGGCCAACGTCCTGACTTTC.

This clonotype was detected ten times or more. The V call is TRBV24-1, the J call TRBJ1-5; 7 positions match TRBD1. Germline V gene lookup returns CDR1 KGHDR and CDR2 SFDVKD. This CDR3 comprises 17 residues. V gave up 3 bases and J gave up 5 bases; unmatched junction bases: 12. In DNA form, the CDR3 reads TGTGCCACCAGTGATCCGTGGCGGAACAGGGGTGATCAGCCCCAGCATTTT. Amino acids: CATSDPWRNRGDQPQHF.

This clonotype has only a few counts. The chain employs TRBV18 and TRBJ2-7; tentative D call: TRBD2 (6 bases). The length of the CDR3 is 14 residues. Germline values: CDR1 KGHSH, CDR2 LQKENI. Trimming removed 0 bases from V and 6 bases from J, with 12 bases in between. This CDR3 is CASSPPEEGPEQYF. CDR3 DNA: TGTGCCAGCTCACCACCTGAGGAGGGACCCGAGCAGTACTTC.

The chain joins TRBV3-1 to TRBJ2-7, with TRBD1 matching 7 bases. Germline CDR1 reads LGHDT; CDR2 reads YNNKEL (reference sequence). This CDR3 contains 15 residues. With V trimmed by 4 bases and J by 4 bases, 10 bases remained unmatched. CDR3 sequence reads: CASSPRDSSKYEQYF. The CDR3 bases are TGTGCCAGCAGCCCCAGGGACAGTTCTAAATACGAGCAGTACTTC.

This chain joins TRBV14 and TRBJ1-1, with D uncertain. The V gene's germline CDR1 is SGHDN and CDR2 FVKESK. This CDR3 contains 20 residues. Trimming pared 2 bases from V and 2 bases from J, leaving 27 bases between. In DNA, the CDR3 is TGTGCCAGCAGCCAATCAAGAAGTTTGGCACGGAGACGTCTTAACACTGAAGCTTTCTTT. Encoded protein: CASSQSRSLARRRLNTEAFF.

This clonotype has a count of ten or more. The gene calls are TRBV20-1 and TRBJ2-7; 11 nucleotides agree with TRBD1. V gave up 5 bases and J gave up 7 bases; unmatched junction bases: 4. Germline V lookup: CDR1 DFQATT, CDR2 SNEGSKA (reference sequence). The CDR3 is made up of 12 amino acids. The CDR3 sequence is CSARTGGSEQYF. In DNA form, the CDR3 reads TGCAGTGCTCGGACAGGGGGCTCGGAGCAGTACTTC.

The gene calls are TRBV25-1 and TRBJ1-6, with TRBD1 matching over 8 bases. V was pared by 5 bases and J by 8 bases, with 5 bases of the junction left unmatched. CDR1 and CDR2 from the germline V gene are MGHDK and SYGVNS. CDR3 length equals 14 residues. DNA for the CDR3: TGTGCCAGCAGTCCAGGGGGCCGGGATTCACCCCTCCACTTT. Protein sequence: CASSPGGRDSPLHF. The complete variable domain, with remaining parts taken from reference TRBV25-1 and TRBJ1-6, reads EADIYQTPRYLVIGTGKKITLECSQTMGHDKMYWYQQDPGMELHLIHYSYGVNSTEKGDLSSESTVSRIRTEHFPLTLESARPSHTSQYLCASSPGGRDSPLHFGNGTRLTVT.

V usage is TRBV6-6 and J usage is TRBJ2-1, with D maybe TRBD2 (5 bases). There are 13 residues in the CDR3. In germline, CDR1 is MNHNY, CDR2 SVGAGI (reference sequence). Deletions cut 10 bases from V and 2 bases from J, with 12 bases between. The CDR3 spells CATEGGTYNEQFF. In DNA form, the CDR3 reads TGTGCCACCGAAGGAGGAACCTACAATGAGCAGTTCTTC.

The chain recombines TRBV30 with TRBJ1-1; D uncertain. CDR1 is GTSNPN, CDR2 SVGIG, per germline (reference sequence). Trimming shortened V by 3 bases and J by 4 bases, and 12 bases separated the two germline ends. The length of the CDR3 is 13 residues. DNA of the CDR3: TGTGCCTGGAGGGGAATTCTTGGCACTGAAGCTTTCTTT. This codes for CAWRGILGTEAFF. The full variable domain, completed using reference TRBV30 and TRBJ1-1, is SQTIHQWPATLVQPVGSPLSLECTVEGTSNPNLYWYRQAAGRGLQLLFYSVGIGQISSEVPQNLSASRPQDRQFILSSKKLLLSDSGFYLCAWRGILGTEAFFGQGTRLTVV.

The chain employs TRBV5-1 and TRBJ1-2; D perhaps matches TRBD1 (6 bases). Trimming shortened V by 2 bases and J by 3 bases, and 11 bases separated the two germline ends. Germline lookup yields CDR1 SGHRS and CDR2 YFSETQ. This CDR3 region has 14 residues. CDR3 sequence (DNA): TGCGCCAGCAGCTTCTGGGGGCCGGACTATGGCTACACCTTC. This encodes CASSFWGPDYGYTF.

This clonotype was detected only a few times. This CDR3 reads CASSGDLASPLHF. CDR3 DNA: TGTGCCAGCAGCGGGGACCTGGCTTCACCCCTCCACTTT. V usage is TRBV9 and J usage is TRBJ1-6; maybe TRBD1 (5 bases). V dropped 3 bases and J dropped 9 bases, with 10 bases sitting between them. The CDR3 consists of 13 residues. The germline V gene encodes CDR1 SGDLS and CDR2 YYNGEE.

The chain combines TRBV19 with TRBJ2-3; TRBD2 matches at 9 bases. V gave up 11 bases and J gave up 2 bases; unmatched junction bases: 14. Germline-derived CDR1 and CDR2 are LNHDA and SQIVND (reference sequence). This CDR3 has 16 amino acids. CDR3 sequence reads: CASKTTRTSVTDTQYF. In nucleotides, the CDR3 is TGTGCCTCCAAGACGACACGGACTAGCGTCACAGATACGCAGTATTTT.

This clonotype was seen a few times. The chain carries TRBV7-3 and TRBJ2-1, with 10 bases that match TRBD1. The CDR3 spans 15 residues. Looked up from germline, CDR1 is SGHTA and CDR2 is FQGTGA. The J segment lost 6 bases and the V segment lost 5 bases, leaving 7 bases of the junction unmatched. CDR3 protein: CASSSPDRGSNEQFF. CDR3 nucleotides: TGTGCCAGCAGCAGCCCGGACAGGGGGAGCAATGAGCAGTTCTTC. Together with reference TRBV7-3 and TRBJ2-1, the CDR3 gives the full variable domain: GAGVSQTPSNKVTEKGKYVELRCDPISGHTALYWYRQSLGQGPEFLIYFQGTGAADDSGLPNDRFFAVRPEGSVSTLKIQRTERGDSAVYLCASSSPDRGSNEQFFGPGTRLTVL.

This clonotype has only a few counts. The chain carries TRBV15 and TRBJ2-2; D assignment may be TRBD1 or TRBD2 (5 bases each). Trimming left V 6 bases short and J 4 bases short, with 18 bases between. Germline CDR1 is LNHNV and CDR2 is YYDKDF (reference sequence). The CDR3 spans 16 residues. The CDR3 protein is CATSGAGTGGTGELFF. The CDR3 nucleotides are TGTGCCACCAGTGGGGCCGGGACGGGTGGCACCGGGGAGCTGTTTTTT.

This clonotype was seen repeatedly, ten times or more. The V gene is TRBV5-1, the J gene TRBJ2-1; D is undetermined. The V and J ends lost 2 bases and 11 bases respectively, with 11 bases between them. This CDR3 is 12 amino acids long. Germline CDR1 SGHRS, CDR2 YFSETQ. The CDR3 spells CASSLPEPKQFF. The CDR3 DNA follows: TGCGCCAGCAGCTTACCAGAGCCAAAGCAGTTCTTC.

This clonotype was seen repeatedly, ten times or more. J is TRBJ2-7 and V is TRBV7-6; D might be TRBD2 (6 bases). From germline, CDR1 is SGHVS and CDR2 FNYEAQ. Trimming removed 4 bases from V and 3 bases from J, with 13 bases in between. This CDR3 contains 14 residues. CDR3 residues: CASSYGTGVYEQYF. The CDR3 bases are TGTGCCAGCAGCTACGGGACGGGAGTCTACGAGCAGTACTTC.

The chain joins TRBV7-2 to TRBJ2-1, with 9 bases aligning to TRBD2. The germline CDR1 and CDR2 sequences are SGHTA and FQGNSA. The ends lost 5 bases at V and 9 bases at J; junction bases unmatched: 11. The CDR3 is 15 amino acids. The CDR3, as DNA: TGTGCCAGCAGCAAAAATAGCGGGAGTTCAGTTGAGCAGTTCTTC. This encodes CASSKNSGSSVEQFF.